These T cell receptor beta chains were read from a single sample in a study of cytomegalovirus exposure and HLA in healthy donors. The data were produced by immunoSEQ multiplex PCR, yet TCRdb's version contains in-frame clones alone and is incomplete. The sample lists under 130,000 clones, 78% occurring once. The specimen sequenced was PBMCs. These receptors all come from a man aged 30 to 45 in good health and CMV-seronegative. Both conserved end residues are part of each CDR3. Clone sizes are given selectively: once, few, many, or a class where the clone is expanded.

J: TRBJ2-1
size: -
V: TRBV7-2
CDR3: CASSTDRGGYNEQFF

J: TRBJ1-6
size: -
V: TRBV6-5
CDR3: CASRPTGANSPLHF

J: TRBJ2-3
size: -
V: TRBV30
CDR3: CAWSISSYSDTQYF

J: TRBJ1-1
size: -
V: TRBV5-1
CDR3: CASSLGPGQNTEAFF

J: TRBJ2-5
size: -
V: TRBV7-9
CDR3: CASRPPGQGEETQYF

J: TRBJ2-7
size: -
V: TRBV6-6
CDR3: CASRDGTGGPYEQYF

J: TRBJ2-1
size: -
V: TRBV10-1
CDR3: CASSSLSVLGGGNSTHEQFF

J: TRBJ2-7
size: once
V: TRBV5-5
CDR3: CASSSEGGSEQYF

J: TRBJ1-1
size: -
V: TRBV18
CDR3: CASSPTPTPNTEAFF

J: TRBJ1-2
size: -
V: TRBV7-7
CDR3: CASSPPGLGNYGYTF

J: TRBJ1-2
size: -
V: TRBV5-4
CDR3: CASSLGQMVRDGYTF

J: TRBJ1-2
size: -
V: TRBV5-4
CDR3: CASSLAQDSFRGYTF

J: TRBJ2-7
size: -
V: TRBV7-2
CDR3: CASSLGRGYEQYF

J: TRBJ2-3
size: -
V: TRBV19
CDR3: CASSISASGGSQTDTQYF

J: TRBJ2-7
size: -
V: TRBV7-6
CDR3: CASSSAGGQYF

J: TRBJ1-2
size: -
V: TRBV27
CDR3: CASSLTGGYGYTF

J: TRBJ2-7
size: -
V: TRBV9
CDR3: CASSSGTGGSYEQYF

J: TRBJ1-2
size: -
V: TRBV20-1
CDR3: CSARDRDGYTF

J: TRBJ2-3
size: -
V: TRBV5-1
CDR3: CASSLVTSGRDSDTQYF

J: TRBJ2-7
size: once
V: TRBV4-3
CDR3: CASSPGGRTRVHEQYF

J: TRBJ1-5
size: -
V: TRBV19
CDR3: CASSSDWVGQPQHF

J: TRBJ2-1
size: -
V: TRBV30
CDR3: CAWSLTGGHEQFF

J: TRBJ1-5
size: -
V: TRBV19
CDR3: CASSIASDQPQHF

J: TRBJ1-2
size: -
V: TRBV7-9
CDR3: CASSLRESYGYTF

J: TRBJ1-1
size: -
V: TRBV19
CDR3: CASSIPGYTEAFF

J: TRBJ2-7
size: -
V: TRBV4-3
CDR3: CASSQDLLGTTFF

J: TRBJ2-3
size: -
V: TRBV2
CDR3: CASSGDFNTQYF

J: TRBJ2-1
size: -
V: TRBV7-2
CDR3: CASSYRTGGDQQFF

J: TRBJ1-6
size: few
V: TRBV4-1
CDR3: CASNSGDSPLHF

J: TRBJ2-1
size: few
V: TRBV11-2
CDR3: CASRRSGEQFF

J: TRBJ2-7
size: -
V: TRBV5-1
CDR3: CASSPGRALNEQYF

J: TRBJ1-2
size: -
V: TRBV5-8
CDR3: CASSPGTNGGGYTF

J: TRBJ1-1
size: -
V: TRBV7-9
CDR3: CASSLGGDSEAFF

J: TRBJ1-1
size: -
V: TRBV6-5
CDR3: CASSLTGGGTEAFF

J: TRBJ2-7
size: -
V: TRBV6-1
CDR3: CASSERGLAGFWEQYF

J: TRBJ1-3
size: -
V: TRBV6-6
CDR3: CASKSGGIGNTIYF

J: TRBJ2-5
size: few
V: TRBV6-5
CDR3: CASTQPGGPKTQYF

J: TRBJ1-2
size: -
V: TRBV25-1
CDR3: CASSGGTGGRGYTF

J: TRBJ1-1
size: few
V: TRBV6-5
CDR3: CASSYGTGLLNTEAFF

J: TRBJ2-7
size: -
V: TRBV6-1
CDR3: CASSLNPTVSYEQYF

J: TRBJ1-1
size: once
V: TRBV6-5
CDR3: CASSYANDGGSEAFF

J: TRBJ1-5
size: once
V: TRBV5-1
CDR3: CASSLAEGQPQHF

J: TRBJ1-2
size: -
V: TRBV5-1
CDR3: CASSLGAGYGYTF

J: TRBJ1-2
size: -
V: TRBV4-3
CDR3: CASSQDFQGGYGYTF